The 19 T cell receptor beta chains given below trace back to one sample, sequenced in a study of beta chain features in type 1 diabetes. General study points: People with Type 1 diabetes carried modestly yet significantly shorter TCRB CDR3s in all four CD4+ subsets.

No antigen is known for these receptors. Expressed TCRB transcripts were sequenced because the isolated RNA had all been reverse transcribed beforehand. The protocol was immunoSEQ multiplex PCR, while the TCRdb copy is restricted to in-frame clones and leaves out a portion. The table has 300,000 to 350,000 clones, 7% to 10% seen once. The sequencing sample was made of central memory CD4+ T cells from blood. The receptors originated from a man aged 25-45 years with type 1 diabetes.

The rearrangement joins TRBV5-6 to TRBJ2-1, with D perhaps matching TRBD2 (7 bases). There are 15 residues in the CDR3. V was trimmed by 2 bases and J by 5 bases, leaving 14 bases between them. Germline V CDR1 and CDR2: SGHDT, YYEEEE. The CDR3 protein is CASSFRGALHNEQFF. For the CDR3, the DNA is TGTGCCAGCAGCTTCCGGGGGGCCTTGCACAATGAGCAGTTCTTC.

V is TRBV9 and J is TRBJ2-2, with D perhaps assigned TRBD1 or TRBD2 (5 bases each). Trimming took 4 bases from V and 2 from J, leaving 12 bases between them. Germline CDR1 reads SGDLS; CDR2 reads YYNGEE. CDR3 size: 15 residues. This CDR3 is CASSFAGTNTGELFF. The CDR3 region has the DNA TGTGCCAGCAGCTTCGCCGGGACCAACACCGGGGAGCTGTTTTTT.

This chain links TRBV19 with TRBJ2-1, with D possibly TRBD2 on 5 matching bases. The ends were cut back, 7 bases at V and 1 base at J, with 11 bases in the middle. The CDR3 is 14 residues long. Germline CDR1 LNHDA, CDR2 SQIVND (reference sequence). Written as DNA, the CDR3 is TGTGCCAGTACTGGACTGCAATCCTACAATGAGCAGTTCTTC. Its translation is CASTGLQSYNEQFF.

A few counts support this clone. The rearrangement joins TRBV13 to TRBJ2-1; 9 bases are shared with TRBD2. V was pared by 0 bases and J by 8 bases, with 11 bases of the junction left unmatched. In germline, CDR1 is PRHDT, CDR2 FYEKMQ (reference sequence). CDR3 length: 17 residues. The CDR3 nucleotides read TGTGCCAGCAGCTTAGGGGTAGATTCTAGCGGGGCATATGAGCAGTTCTTC. Encoded protein: CASSLGVDSSGAYEQFF. The complete variable domain, with remaining parts taken from reference TRBV13 and TRBJ2-1, reads AAGVIQSPRHLIKEKRETATLKCYPIPRHDTVYWYQQGPGQDPQFLISFYEKMQSDKGSIPDRFSAQQFSDYHSELNMSSLELGDSALYFCASSLGVDSSGAYEQFFGPGTRLTVL.

This clone was counted at least ten times. Other nucleotide sequences from this sample produce the same CDR3. This sequence joins TRBV7-2 and TRBJ2-5; no reliable D call. The CDR3 covers 12 residues. Germline CDR1 and CDR2: SGHTA and FQGNSA. With 5 bases removed from V and 1 base from J, the gap between germline ends came to 5 bases. Here the CDR3 reads CASSRSQETQYF. CDR3 DNA sequence: TGTGCCAGCAGCCGGTCCCAAGAGACCCAGTACTTC. The complete variable domain, with remaining parts taken from reference TRBV7-2 and TRBJ2-5, reads GAGVSQSPSNKVTEKGKDVELRCDPISGHTALYWYRQSLGQGLEFLIYFQGNSAPDKSGLPSDRFSAERTGGSVSTLTIQRTQQEDSAVYLCASSRSQETQYFGPGTRLLVL.

Worth noting for this clone: This sample also contains other DNA sequences that code for the same CDR3. V gene TRBV9 combines with J gene TRBJ2-5, with 9 bases that match TRBD2. After removal of 0 bases from V and 3 bases from J, the junction contained 3 bases not matched to a gene. The CDR3 loop spans 15 amino acids. Germline CDR1 is SGDLS and CDR2 is YYNGEE. The CDR3 region is CASSVDPSGEETQYF. The CDR3 nucleotides read TGTGCCAGCAGCGTAGACCCTAGCGGGGAAGAGACCCAGTACTTC.

The chain uses TRBV7-2 and TRBJ1-6; D remains unclear. Germline CDR1 is SGHTA and CDR2 is FQGNSA. V shed 5 bases and J shed 6 bases, with 8 bases lying between them. The CDR3 loop spans 13 amino acids. CDR3 nucleotide sequence: TGTGCCAGCAGCCCAGAGTCTAATTCACCCCTCCACTTT. Amino acids: CASSPESNSPLHF.

The chain combines TRBV9 with TRBJ2-3; 14 bases line up with TRBD2. The CDR3 is 16 residues long. From germline, CDR1 is SGDLS and CDR2 YYNGEE. Trimming took 4 bases from V and 6 from J; bases not matched to a gene: 7. The CDR3 is CASSSRGTSGGDTQYF. CDR3 bases: TGTGCCAGCAGCTCAAGAGGGACTAGCGGGGGTGATACGCAGTATTTT.

At least ten counts were recorded for this clone. The CDR3 DNA reads TGCGCCAGCGGTCGAGGGACATTGGAAACTGAAGCTTTCTTT. Protein: CASGRGTLETEAFF. The chain joins TRBV5-1 to TRBJ1-1; D perhaps matches TRBD1 (6 bases). Deletions cut 7 bases from V and 5 bases from J, with 18 bases between. The germline V gene has CDR1 SGHRS and CDR2 YFSETQ. CDR3 length equals 14 residues.

This clone was found many times. The rearrangement joins TRBV7-9 to TRBJ2-2; D unclear. The V end was cut by 7 bases, the J end by 0 bases, with 12 bases between. The CDR3 sequence is 15 residues long. Germline-derived CDR1 and CDR2 are SEHNR and FQNEAQ (reference sequence). CDR3 region: CASTPRIANTGELFF. CDR3 coding DNA: TGTGCCAGCACCCCTCGGATCGCGAACACCGGGGAGCTGTTTTTT.

This chain joins TRBV29-1 and TRBJ1-1; D gene unclear. V shed 8 bases and J shed 0 bases, with 10 bases lying between them. The CDR3 has 12 amino acids. The germline V gene encodes CDR1 SQVTM and CDR2 ANQGSEA. CDR3 DNA: TGCAGCTGCGTTCGGTTGAACACTGAAGCTTTCTTT. This gives the protein CSCVRLNTEAFF.

This clone was detected a few times. The chain uses TRBV19 and TRBJ2-3, with 9 bases that match TRBD1. The CDR3 is 14 residues long. Looked up from germline, CDR1 is LNHDA and CDR2 is SQIVND (reference sequence). V was pared by 4 bases and J by 2 bases, with 1 base of the junction left unmatched. The CDR3 sequence: CASSTQGATDTQYF. CDR3 DNA: TGTGCCAGTAGTACACAGGGGGCCACAGATACGCAGTATTTT.

The rearrangement uses TRBV9 and TRBJ2-3; no clear D gene. Trimming stripped 4 bases from V and 5 bases from J, with 14 bases between. Germline V gene data show CDR1 as SGDLS and CDR2 as YYNGEE. The CDR3 extends over 14 amino acids. DNA of the CDR3: TGTGCCAGCAGCCCAAGTAATGGAATAGATACGCAGTATTTT. This gives the protein CASSPSNGIDTQYF.

The chain is built from TRBV6-1 and TRBJ1-1; 10 bases fit TRBD1. CDR3 size: 15 residues. V was clipped by 5 bases and J by 7 bases; unmatched bases: 10. CDR1 and CDR2 from the germline V gene are MNHNS and SASEGT. CDR3: CASSPRTGGEDEAFF. CDR3 bases: TGTGCCAGCAGTCCCCGGACAGGGGGGGAGGATGAAGCTTTCTTT.

The chain recombines TRBV5-1 with TRBJ2-3, with 9 bases that match TRBD2. The CDR3 extends over 16 amino acids. Germline CDR1 and CDR2: SGHRS and YFSETQ. V lost 3 bases and J lost 2; bases outside the gene matches: 7. The CDR3 DNA follows: TGCGCCAGCAGCTCCTCGACTAGCGGATACACAGATACGCAGTATTTT. Its protein product is CASSSSTSGYTDTQYF.

The chain is built from TRBV7-8 and TRBJ2-3, with TRBD2 identical over 9 bases. J lost 4 bases, V lost 4 bases, and 9 bases had no gene match. The CDR3 runs 16 residues. CDR1 is SGHVS and CDR2 is FQNEAQ in the germline V gene. The CDR3 DNA is TGTGCCAGCAGCTCCCTTAGCGGGGGCCGGCCAGATACGCAGTATTTT. Translating gives CASSSLSGGRPDTQYF.

This clone has a handful of counts. The rearrangement uses TRBV5-1 and TRBJ2-3; D might be TRBD2 (5 bases). This CDR3 contains 16 residues. Germline lookup yields CDR1 SGHRS and CDR2 YFSETQ. V was trimmed by 0 bases and J by 3 bases, leaving 14 bases between them. CDR3 sequence (DNA): TGCGCCAGCAGCTTGGGGACTTCGGCGGAGACAGATACGCAGTATTTT. This sequence encodes CASSLGTSAETDTQYF. Using reference TRBV5-1 and TRBJ2-3 for the parts outside the CDR3, the full variable domain is KAGVTQTPRYLIKTRGQQVTLSCSPISGHRSVSWYQQTPGQGLQFLFEYFSETQRNKGNFPGRFSGRQFSNSRSEMNVSTLELGDSALYLCASSLGTSAETDTQYFGPGTRLTVL.

Only a few counts were recorded for this clone. The gene calls are TRBV29-1 and TRBJ2-3, with D possibly matching TRBD2 (5 bases). The V gene's germline CDR1 is SQVTM and CDR2 ANQGSEA. This CDR3 comprises 15 residues. V lost 0 bases and J 0 bases, leaving 10 bases between the germline ends. Here the CDR3 DNA reads TGCAGCGTTGAAGATTGGACGGGGAGCACAGATACGCAGTATTTT. It specifies CSVEDWTGSTDTQYF.

This clone has just a few counts. V gene TRBV5-6 combines with J gene TRBJ2-1, with a weak D call TRBD2 (5 bases). The germline V gene encodes CDR1 SGHDT and CDR2 YYEEEE. This CDR3 has 16 amino acids. V lost 0 bases and J lost 4, with 14 bases in between. The CDR3 region is CASSLVTWELYNEQFF. In DNA, the CDR3 is TGTGCCAGCAGCTTGGTAACGTGGGAGCTATACAATGAGCAGTTCTTC. Filled out from reference TRBV5-6 and TRBJ2-1, the complete variable domain reads DAGVTQSPTHLIKTRGQQVTLRCSPKSGHDTVSWYQQALGQGPQFIFQYYEEEERQRGNFPDRFSGHQFPNYSSELNVNALLLGDSALYLCASSLVTWELYNEQFFGPGTRLTVL.